Each of the 3 T cell receptor beta chains below was sequenced from the same sample in a study of cytomegalovirus exposure and HLA in healthy donors. The PCR ran on 60 Vbeta and 13 Jbeta primers. The repertoire was sequenced with immunoSEQ multiplex PCR; TCRdb's copy has only in-frame clones and lacks some. Of over 130,000 clones in the sample, about 60% were seen once. Sequenced: PBMCs. The receptors come from a woman in her sixties in good health and CMV-seropositive.

The CDR3 bases are TGTGCCAGCAGCTTAAACAGAAACAATGAGCAGTTCTTC. It is translated as CASSLNRNNEQFF. The chain joins TRBV7-3 to TRBJ2-1; unclear D gene. Deletions cut 1 base from V and 5 bases from J, with 6 bases between. CDR3 length: 13 residues. CDR1 and CDR2 (germline): SGHTA, FQGTGA.

The chain couples TRBV4-1 to TRBJ2-1; 9 bases map to TRBD2. Germline CDR1 MGHRA, CDR2 YSYEKL. The trim removed 0 bases at V and 6 bases at J, leaving 12 bases unmatched. The CDR3 spans 18 residues. The CDR3 loop reads CASSQERIGLARPNEQFF. The CDR3 coding sequence is TGCGCCAGCAGCCAAGAAAGAATCGGACTAGCGAGACCCAATGAGCAGTTCTTC.

The chain combines TRBV28 with TRBJ1-1, with TRBD1 as a possible D gene (5 bases). V shed 7 bases and J shed 1 base, with 13 bases lying between them. This CDR3 is 14 amino acids long. CDR1 and CDR2 from the germline V gene are MDHEN and SYDVKM. The DNA of the CDR3 is TGTGCCAGCAATCGGGGGATCAGGAACACTGAAGCTTTCTTT. Protein sequence: CASNRGIRNTEAFF.